This entry is about one T cell receptor (beta chain). Antigen: not known. The repertoire was sequenced with immunoSEQ multiplex PCR; TCRdb's copy has only in-frame clones and lacks some. The sample lists roughly 130,000 clones, approximately 90% occurring once. The record originates from a study of radiation and T cells in renal cell carcinoma. Study-wide points: Top tumor clonotypes rose in blood 2 weeks post-radiation, then contracted.

The time point denotes: blood 2 weeks post-SBRT. Treatment given: 15 Gy SBRT to primary tumor, nephrectomy 4 weeks later. After SBRT, blood was collected at 2 and 4 weeks, plus baseline. V gave up 0 bases and J gave up 1 base; unmatched junction bases: 15. The CDR3 sequence is 20 residues long. CDR1 MGHRA and CDR2 YSYEKL come from the germline V gene. The J gene is TRBJ1-5, the V gene TRBV4-1, with 7 bases fitting TRBD1. This TCR was sampled from a woman between 65 and 79 years old with renal cell carcinoma. The sample in question was blood, obtained from a patient whose treatment included radiotherapy and nephrectomy. The CDR3 coding sequence is TGCGCCAGCAGCCAAGACCCCGGAGGGGGCTCAGTCGGGAGCAATCAGCCCCAGCATTTT. Translating it yields CASSQDPGGGSVGSNQPQHF.